These 4 T cell receptor beta chains originate from one sample sequenced in a study of T cell repertoires in cytomegalovirus infection. MiXCR, applied by TCRdb to the reads, yields one record per CDR3 protein. Of 200,000 to 300,000 distinct CDR3 sequences listed, roughly 15% are singletons. The sample consisted of PBMCs. The receptors were gathered from a human donor in good health (CMV status not recorded). Some clones in this sample may be carry-over from other donors' samples.

This clonotype came up many times. The chain joins TRBV7-2 to TRBJ2-1, with D maybe TRBD2 (6 bases). The CDR3 is 14 residues long. Per germline, CDR1 SGHTA and CDR2 FQGNSA. V was cut by 2 bases and J by 7 bases, with 12 bases left in between. As DNA, the CDR3 is TGTGCCAGCAGCTTAATGGACTACCGGAATGAGCAGTTCTTC. This encodes CASSLMDYRNEQFF.

The sample holds many counts of this clonotype. The chain is built from TRBV7-9 and TRBJ2-3, with D tentatively TRBD2 (7 bases). CDR3 length: 15 residues. Germline CDR1 is SEHNR and CDR2 is FQNEAQ (reference sequence). Trimming left V 0 bases short and J 9 bases short, with 16 bases between. The CDR3 region has the DNA TGTGCCAGCAGCTTAGCCCAGGGGAGGGCAGGGACGCAGTATTTT. Encoded protein: CASSLAQGRAGTQYF.

This clonotype appeared many times. The gene calls are TRBV6-1 and TRBJ1-5; TRBD1 might be the D (5 bases). This CDR3 is 15 amino acids long. Germline CDR1 and CDR2: MNHNS and SASEGT. V lost 0 bases and J lost 4, with 10 bases in between. CDR3 residues: CASSEAGEGNQPQHF. The CDR3 bases are TGTGCCAGCAGTGAAGCGGGTGAGGGGAATCAGCCCCAGCATTTT.

This clonotype has ten or more counts. The V gene is TRBV5-4, the J gene TRBJ2-1; TRBD2 is a possible D gene (6 bases). V gave up 4 bases and J gave up 7 bases, with 21 bases separating them. Germline V CDR1 and CDR2: SGHNT, YYREEE (reference sequence). The CDR3 length is 16 residues. The DNA of the CDR3 is TGTGCCAGCAGCCCGCGCGAGCGACCCGGGGGTAATGAGCAGTTCTTC. This gives the protein CASSPRERPGGNEQFF.